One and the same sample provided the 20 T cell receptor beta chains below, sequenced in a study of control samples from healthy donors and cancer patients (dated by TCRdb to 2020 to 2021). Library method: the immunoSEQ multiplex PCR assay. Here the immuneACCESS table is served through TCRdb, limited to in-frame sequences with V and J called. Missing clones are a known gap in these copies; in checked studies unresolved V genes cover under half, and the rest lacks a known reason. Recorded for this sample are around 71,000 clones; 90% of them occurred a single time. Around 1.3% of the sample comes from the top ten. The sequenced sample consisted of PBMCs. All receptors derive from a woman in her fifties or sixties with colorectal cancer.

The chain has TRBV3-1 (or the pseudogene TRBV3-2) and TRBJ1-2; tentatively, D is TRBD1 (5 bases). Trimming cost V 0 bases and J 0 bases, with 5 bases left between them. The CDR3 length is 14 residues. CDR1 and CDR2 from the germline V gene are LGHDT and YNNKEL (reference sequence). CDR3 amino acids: CASSQEQANYGYTF. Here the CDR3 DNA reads TGTGCCAGCAGCCAAGAACAGGCTAACTATGGCTACACCTTC.

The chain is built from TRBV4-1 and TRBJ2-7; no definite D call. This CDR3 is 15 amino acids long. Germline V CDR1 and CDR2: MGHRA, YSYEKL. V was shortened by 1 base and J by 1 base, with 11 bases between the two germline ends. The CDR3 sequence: CASSQVTEESYEQYF. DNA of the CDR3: TGCGCCAGCAGCCAAGTAACGGAAGAGTCCTACGAGCAGTACTTC.

DNA of the CDR3: TGCGCCAGCAGCTTGGGTGCCGGCGGGGAGCTGTTTTTT. It specifies CASSLGAGGELFF. The chain combines TRBV5-1 with TRBJ2-2; D gene uncertain. Trimming took off 0 bases at V and 7 bases at J, with 7 bases between the two ends. From germline, CDR1 is SGHRS and CDR2 YFSETQ. This CDR3 comprises 13 residues.

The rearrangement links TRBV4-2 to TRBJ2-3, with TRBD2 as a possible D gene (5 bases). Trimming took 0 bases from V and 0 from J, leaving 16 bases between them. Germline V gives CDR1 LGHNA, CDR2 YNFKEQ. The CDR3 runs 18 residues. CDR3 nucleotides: TGTGCCAGCAGCCAAGATATTTTGTATGGACTTAGCACAGATACGCAGTATTTT. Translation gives CASSQDILYGLSTDTQYF.

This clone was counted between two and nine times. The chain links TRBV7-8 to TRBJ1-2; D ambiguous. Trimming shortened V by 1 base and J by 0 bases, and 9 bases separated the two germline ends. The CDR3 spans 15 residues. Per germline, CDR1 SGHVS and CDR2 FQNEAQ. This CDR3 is CASSLGGLANYGYTF. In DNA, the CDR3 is TGTGCCAGCAGCTTAGGTGGCTTAGCTAACTATGGCTACACCTTC.

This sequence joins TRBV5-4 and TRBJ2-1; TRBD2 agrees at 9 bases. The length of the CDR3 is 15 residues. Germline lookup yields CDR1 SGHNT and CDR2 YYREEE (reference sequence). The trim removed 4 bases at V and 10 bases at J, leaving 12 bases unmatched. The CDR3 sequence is CASSPAGGRTREQFF. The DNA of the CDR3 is TGTGCCAGCAGCCCGGCGGGGGGGCGAACGCGAGAGCAGTTCTTC. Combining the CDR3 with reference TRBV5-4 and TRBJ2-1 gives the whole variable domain ETGVTQSPTHLIKTRGQQVTLRCSSQSGHNTVSWYQQALGQGPQFIFQYYREEENGRGNFPPRFSGLQFPNYSSELNVNALELDDSALYLCASSPAGGRTREQFFGPGTRLTVL.

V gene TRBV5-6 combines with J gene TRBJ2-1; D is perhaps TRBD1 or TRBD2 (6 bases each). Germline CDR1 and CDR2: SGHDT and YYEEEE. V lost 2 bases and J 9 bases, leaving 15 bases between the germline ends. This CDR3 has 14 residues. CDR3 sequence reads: CASSLSSGAGEQFF. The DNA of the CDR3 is TGTGCCAGCAGCTTATCCTCGGGGGCGGGTGAGCAGTTCTTC.

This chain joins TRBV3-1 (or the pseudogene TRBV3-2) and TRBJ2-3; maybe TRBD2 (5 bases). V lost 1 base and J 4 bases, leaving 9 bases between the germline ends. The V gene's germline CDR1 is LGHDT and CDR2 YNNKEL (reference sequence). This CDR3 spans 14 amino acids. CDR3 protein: CASSQGGSSDTQYF. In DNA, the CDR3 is TGTGCCAGCAGCCAAGGCGGGTCCTCAGATACGCAGTATTTT.

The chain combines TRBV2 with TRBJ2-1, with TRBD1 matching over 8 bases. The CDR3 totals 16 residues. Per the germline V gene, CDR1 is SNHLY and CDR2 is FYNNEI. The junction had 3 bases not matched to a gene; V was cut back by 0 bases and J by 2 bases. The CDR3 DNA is TGTGCCAGCAGTGAAGCCAGGGGGCTCCCCTACAATGAGCAGTTCTTC. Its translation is CASSEARGLPYNEQFF.

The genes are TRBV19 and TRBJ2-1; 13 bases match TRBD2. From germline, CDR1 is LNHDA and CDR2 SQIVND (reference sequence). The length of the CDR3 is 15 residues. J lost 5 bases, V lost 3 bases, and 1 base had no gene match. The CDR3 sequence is CASSMGLAGNNEQFF. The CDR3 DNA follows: TGTGCCAGTAGTATGGGACTAGCGGGAAACAATGAGCAGTTCTTC.

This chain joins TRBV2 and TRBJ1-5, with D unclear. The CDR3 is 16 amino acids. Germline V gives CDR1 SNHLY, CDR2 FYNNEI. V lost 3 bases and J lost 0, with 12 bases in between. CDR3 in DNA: TGTGCCAGCAGTGACTGGGCAGGAAATAGCAATCAGCCCCAGCATTTT. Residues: CASSDWAGNSNQPQHF.

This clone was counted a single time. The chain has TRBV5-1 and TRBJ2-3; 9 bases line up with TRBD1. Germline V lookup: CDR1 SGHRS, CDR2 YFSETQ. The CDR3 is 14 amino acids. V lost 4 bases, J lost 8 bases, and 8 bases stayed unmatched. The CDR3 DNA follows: TGCGCCAGCAGCCTGACAGGGGGTAGCGGTACGCAGTATTTT. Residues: CASSLTGGSGTQYF. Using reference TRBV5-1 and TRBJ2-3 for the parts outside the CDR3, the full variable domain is KAGVTQTPRYLIKTRGQQVTLSCSPISGHRSVSWYQQTPGQGLQFLFEYFSETQRNKGNFPGRFSGRQFSNSRSEMNVSTLELGDSALYLCASSLTGGSGTQYFGPGTRLTVL.

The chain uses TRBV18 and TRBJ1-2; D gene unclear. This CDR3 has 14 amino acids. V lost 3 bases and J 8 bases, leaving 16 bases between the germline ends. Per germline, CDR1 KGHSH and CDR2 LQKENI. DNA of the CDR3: TGTGCCAGCTCACCTACTACGGGGAGTCTAGGCTACACCTTC. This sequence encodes CASSPTTGSLGYTF. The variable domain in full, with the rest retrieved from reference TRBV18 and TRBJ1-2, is NAGVMQNPRHLVRRRGQEARLRCSPMKGHSHVYWYRQLPEEGLKFMVYLQKENIIDESGMPKERFSAEFPKEGPSILRIQQVVRGDSAAYFCASSPTTGSLGYTFGSGTRLTVV.

CDR3: CASQQGLSGYTF. The CDR3, as DNA: TGTGCCAGCCAGCAGGGACTTTCTGGCTACACCTTC. The chain links TRBV6-5 to TRBJ1-2; possibly TRBD1 for D (5 bases). Germline assignment: CDR1 MNHEY and CDR2 SVGAGI. The CDR3 totals 12 residues. V dropped 8 bases and J dropped 7 bases, with 14 bases sitting between them.

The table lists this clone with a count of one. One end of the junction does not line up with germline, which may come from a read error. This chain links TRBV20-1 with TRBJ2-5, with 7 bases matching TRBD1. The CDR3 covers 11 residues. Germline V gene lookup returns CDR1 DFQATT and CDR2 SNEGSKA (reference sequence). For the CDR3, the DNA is TGCAGTGCTACAACAGGGGACACCTCCCACTTC. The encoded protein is CSATTGDTSHF.

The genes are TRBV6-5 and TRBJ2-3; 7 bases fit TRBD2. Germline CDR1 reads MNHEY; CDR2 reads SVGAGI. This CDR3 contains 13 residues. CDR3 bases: TGTACAGGTGGGCGGGGGAGCACAGATACGCAGTATTTT. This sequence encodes CTGGRGSTDTQYF.

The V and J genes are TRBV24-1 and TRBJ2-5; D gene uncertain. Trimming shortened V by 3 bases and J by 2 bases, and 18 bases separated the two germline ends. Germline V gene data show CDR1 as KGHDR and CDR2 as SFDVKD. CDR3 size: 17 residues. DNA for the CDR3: TGTGCCACCAGTGATCCCCCGGACGTCGGCATTCAAGAGACCCAGTACTTC. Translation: CATSDPPDVGIQETQYF.

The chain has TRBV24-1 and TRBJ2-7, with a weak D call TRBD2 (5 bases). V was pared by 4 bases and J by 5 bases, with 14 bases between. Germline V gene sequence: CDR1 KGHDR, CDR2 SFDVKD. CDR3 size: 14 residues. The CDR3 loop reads CATSDGVRNHEQYF. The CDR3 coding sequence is TGTGCCACCAGTGACGGGGTACGAAACCACGAGCAGTACTTC.

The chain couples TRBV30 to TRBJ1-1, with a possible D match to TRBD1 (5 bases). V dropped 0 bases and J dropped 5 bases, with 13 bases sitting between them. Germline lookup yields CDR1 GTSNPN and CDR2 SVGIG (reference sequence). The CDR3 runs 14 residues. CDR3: CAWSVLGGETEAFF. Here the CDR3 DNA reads TGTGCCTGGAGTGTGCTTGGGGGGGAAACTGAAGCTTTCTTT. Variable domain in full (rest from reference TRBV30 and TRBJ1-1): SQTIHQWPATLVQPVGSPLSLECTVEGTSNPNLYWYRQAAGRGLQLLFYSVGIGQISSEVPQNLSASRPQDRQFILSSKKLLLSDSGFYLCAWSVLGGETEAFFGQGTRLTVV.

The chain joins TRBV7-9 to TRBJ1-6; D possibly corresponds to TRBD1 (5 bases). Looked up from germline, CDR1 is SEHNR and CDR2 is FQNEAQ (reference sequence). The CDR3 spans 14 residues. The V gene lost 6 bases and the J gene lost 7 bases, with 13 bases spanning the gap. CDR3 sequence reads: CASRPDSSNSPLHF. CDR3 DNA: TGTGCCAGCAGACCAGACAGCAGCAATTCACCCCTCCACTTT.